This TCR beta chain was obtained from a study of OX40 agonist ivuxolimab in advanced cancers. Study background: An agonistic anti-OX40 (CD134) antibody, ivuxolimab, was used to treat the patients. Eligibility admitted prior anti-PD-1, anti-PD-L1 or anti-CTLA-4 therapy; about 42% had some. Partial responses were seen in three patients, one with hepatocellular carcinoma and two with cutaneous melanoma. General observations from the study: CD4+ and CD8+ T cells in blood underwent clonal expansion by week 6 at 0.1 to 3.0 mg/kg.

Worth noting for this clone: The antigen is undetermined.

Trimming pared 3 bases from V and 5 bases from J, leaving 16 bases between. The length of the CDR3 is 15 residues. Germline-derived CDR1 and CDR2 are SQVTM and ANQGSEA. Clones were read by immunoSEQ multiplex PCR, and TCRdb kept only the in-frame ones, dropping some. This table holds some 19,000 clones, more than 65% found once. V gene TRBV29-1 combines with J gene TRBJ1-4; D is uncertain. The sequence was collected from an adult with an advanced solid tumor such as melanoma, head and neck, liver or kidney cancer. Sequences were derived from CD4+ or CD8+ T cells sorted from blood, sampled in a trial of the OX40 agonist ivuxolimab. The CDR3 sequence is CSVDVEGGLNEKLFF. CDR3 sequence (DNA): TGCAGCGTTGATGTCGAGGGAGGCCTAAATGAAAAACTGTTTTTT.